This T cell receptor (beta chain) was retrieved from a study of shared clonotypes between healthy human individuals. Selected positively for CCR7 and CD45RO-negative, naive CD8 cells excluded terminally differentiated effector memory CD45RA+ cells. Only Caucasian adults living in Nashville, Tennessee made up the donor group. At deep level, the assay was performed. Generated by immunoSEQ multiplex PCR, the TCRdb table keeps only in-frame clones and is missing some. The top ten hold approximately 0.11% of the sample, which has around 560,000 clones, around 96% seen once. Overall study findings and caveats: Sharing across four donors was highest in naive CD4 (roughly 5%) and lowest in memory CD8 (about 0.4%). The diversity represented, both genetic and in exposure history, was limited by few donors.

As concerns this clone: Its antigen is not known.

The germline V and J ends were trimmed by 0 bases and 6 bases, with 9 bases remaining between them. Germline V gene lookup returns CDR1 SGHNT and CDR2 YYREEE (reference sequence). This CDR3 has 14 amino acids. The receptor comes from a woman in her 30s in good health. Specimen: naive CD8+ T cells sorted from blood. The V and J genes are TRBV5-4 and TRBJ2-2, with D unresolved. CDR3 coding DNA: TGTGCCAGCAGCTTGGTTACAAATCCCGGGGAGCTGTTTTTT. The encoded protein is CASSLVTNPGELFF.